The 8 T cell receptor beta chains below were found in one sample sequenced in a study of shared clonotypes between healthy human individuals. This table comes from immunoSEQ multiplex PCR, and its TCRdb copy is limited to in-frame clones, with some not included. The sample yields over 1.5 million clones, about 98% seen once. Sequenced input: naive CD4+ T cells sorted from blood. This sample's subset: CD45RA+ positively selected. These TCRs come from a man under 40 in good health.

As to this clone: This specimen includes other DNA sequences encoding the same CDR3. V is TRBV10-3 and J is TRBJ2-7; D unresolved. Germline loops: CDR1 ENHRY, CDR2 SYGVKD. V was trimmed by 6 bases and J by 0 bases, leaving 9 bases between them. The CDR3 consists of 13 residues. CDR3 sequence (DNA): TGTGCCATCAGGACCAGGAGCTCCTACGAGCAGTACTTC. Protein sequence: CAIRTRSSYEQYF.

The chain links TRBV5-4 to TRBJ2-7; 7 positions match TRBD1. This CDR3 is 14 amino acids long. The germline V gene encodes CDR1 SGHNT and CDR2 YYREEE (reference sequence). The ends lost 5 bases at V and 3 bases at J; junction bases unmatched: 8. The CDR3 spells CASRIKGGDYEQYF. DNA of the CDR3: TGTGCCAGCAGAATCAAAGGGGGCGACTACGAGCAGTACTTC.

The chain carries TRBV5-6 and TRBJ1-1; D remains ambiguous. CDR3 length equals 12 residues. CDR1 and CDR2 from the germline V gene are SGHDT and YYEEEE. Between the trimmed V and J ends, which lost 4 bases and 7 bases, there was a span of 11 bases. The chain's CDR3 is CASSVRPGEAFF. DNA of the CDR3: TGTGCCAGCAGCGTGCGTCCTGGTGAAGCTTTCTTT.

V is TRBV5-4 and J is TRBJ1-1; D may be TRBD1 (5 bases). V lost 0 bases to trimming and J lost 7 bases, with 10 bases between them. The CDR3 is 13 amino acids. Germline-derived CDR1 and CDR2 are SGHNT and YYREEE (reference sequence). CDR3 sequence: CASSLENGGEAFF. The DNA of the CDR3 is TGTGCCAGCAGCTTGGAGAATGGGGGTGAAGCTTTCTTT.

The genes are TRBV5-6 and TRBJ2-3; 7 nucleotides align to TRBD2. CDR1 is SGHDT and CDR2 is YYEEEE in the germline V gene. The CDR3 runs 16 residues. The V segment lost 0 bases and the J segment 3 bases; nucleotides outside the gene matches: 7. The CDR3 DNA is TGTGCCAGCAGCTTGGTCTCTAGCGGAACAACAGATACGCAGTATTTT. This gives the protein CASSLVSSGTTDTQYF. Full variable domain (missing parts from reference TRBV5-6 and TRBJ2-3): DAGVTQSPTHLIKTRGQQVTLRCSPKSGHDTVSWYQQALGQGPQFIFQYYEEEERQRGNFPDRFSGHQFPNYSSELNVNALLLGDSALYLCASSLVSSGTTDTQYFGPGTRLTVL.

The CDR3 region is CASSTRTSGRFDNEQFF. The CDR3 bases are TGTGCCAGCAGCACCCGGACTAGCGGGAGGTTTGACAATGAGCAGTTCTTC. The chain combines TRBV9 with TRBJ2-1; 14 nucleotides line up with TRBD2. Germline CDR1 reads SGDLS; CDR2 reads YYNGEE. There are 17 residues in the CDR3. After removal of 4 bases from V and 5 bases from J, the junction contained 8 bases not matched to a gene. Full variable domain (rest looked up from reference TRBV9 and TRBJ2-1): DSGVTQTPKHLITATGQRVTLRCSPRSGDLSVYWYQQSLDQGLQFLIQYYNGEERAKGNILERFSAQQFPDLHSELNLSSLELGDSALYFCASSTRTSGRFDNEQFFGPGTRLTVL.

This clone was recorded once. The chain carries TRBV6-1 and TRBJ2-7, with 7 bases that match TRBD2. Losses at the gene ends were 7 bases for V and 4 bases for J; bases not matched to a gene: 7. The CDR3 loop spans 13 amino acids. Germline-derived CDR1 and CDR2 are MNHNS and SASEGT. CDR3 protein: CASIGSGPYEQYF. The CDR3 DNA is TGTGCCAGCATTGGTAGCGGGCCATACGAGCAGTACTTC.

A word on this clone: The sample carries other DNA sequences with the same CDR3. This sequence joins TRBV28 and TRBJ2-1, with 13 bases lining up with TRBD2. Per the germline V gene, CDR1 is MDHEN and CDR2 is SYDVKM. V dropped 2 bases and J dropped 7; count of bases not matched to a gene: 2. The length of the CDR3 is 15 residues. CDR3: CASSLRTSGSNEQFF. The DNA for the CDR3 is TGTGCCAGCAGTTTACGGACTAGCGGGAGTAATGAGCAGTTCTTC.